This T cell receptor (beta chain) was identified during a study of T cells after yellow fever vaccination. Trimming stripped 5 bases from V and 3 bases from J, with 13 bases between. The CDR3 extends over 14 amino acids. Germline V gene lookup returns CDR1 KGHSH and CDR2 LQKENI. There are a few counts of this clonotype. TCRdb recomputed calls from the 5' RACE reads with MiXCR, one row per CDR3 protein. The sample records about 400,000 distinct CDR3 sequences, 6.2% being singletons. The sequenced sample was PBMCs, obtained 5 days after the yellow fever booster vaccination. The receptor comes from a young man who received the YFV17D yellow fever vaccine. This chain connects TRBV18 to TRBJ2-5; D not resolved. The DNA of the CDR3 is TGTGCCAGCTCAACCCTCCGTGGAGAAGAGACCCAGTACTTC. It specifies CASSTLRGEETQYF.